Below, 3 T cell receptor beta chains from the same sample are listed, as sequenced in a study of CD8 T cells in Susac syndrome. When the RNA was reverse transcribed, random hexamers were used with an input of 0.5 to 1 ug. In TCRdb, the immunoSEQ multiplex PCR reads were re-called with MiXCR into one record per CDR3 protein. The data show hundreds of thousands of distinct CDR3 sequences, about 95% seen once. Material: CD4+ T cells from PBMCs. The origin of the receptors is a human donor with multiple sclerosis.

The chain combines TRBV6-5 with TRBJ2-2; a weak D match, TRBD2 (5 bases). Germline CDR1 reads MNHEY; CDR2 reads SVGAGI. V was clipped by 6 bases and J by 3 bases, with 8 bases between them. There are 13 residues in the CDR3. The CDR3 sequence: CASRLGYTGELFF. The CDR3 region has the DNA TGTGCCAGCAGACTAGGGTACACCGGGGAGCTGTTTTTT.

The chain recombines TRBV6-2 or TRBV6-3 with TRBJ2-5, with 7 bases lining up with TRBD2. Losses at the gene ends were 2 bases for V and 2 bases for J; bases not matched to a gene: 2. The CDR3 length is 14 residues. In germline, CDR1 is MNHEY, CDR2 SVGEGT. DNA of the CDR3: TGTGCCAGCAGTTACCCCGGGGGGCAAGAGACCCAGTACTTC. Its protein is CASSYPGGQETQYF.

This clonotype was picked up one time. The chain carries TRBV12-3 or TRBV12-4 and TRBJ2-7; 10 positions agree with TRBD2. V was clipped by 7 bases and J by 4 bases; unmatched bases: 10. This CDR3 is 15 amino acids long. The CDR3 DNA reads as TGTGCCAGCACGCCGGGACTAGCGCGTCCTTACGAGCAGTACTTC. This encodes CASTPGLARPYEQYF.